This is a list of T cell receptor beta chains from one sample in a study of cytomegalovirus exposure and HLA in healthy donors. This table comes from immunoSEQ multiplex PCR, and its TCRdb copy is limited to in-frame clones, with some not included. Its listing shows some 200,000 clones. The sequenced sample was PBMCs. The source is a boy aged 5 to 17 in good health and CMV-seronegative. CDR3s include the opening cysteine and the closing phenylalanine or tryptophan. The D gene is left open where the match is weak.

cdr3_nt cdr3_aa d_call j_call v_call
TGTGCCAGCAGTGGGATAGCCACCTACGAGCAGTACTTC CASSGIATYEQYF NA TRBJ2-7 TRBV2
TGTGCCAGCAGCCAAACGACAGGGGTGGGCTACGAGCAGTACTTC CASSQTTGVGYEQYF TRBD1 TRBJ2-7 TRBV4-2
TGTGCCAGTAGTAAGGAGAATTCACCCCTCCACTTT CASSKENSPLHF NA TRBJ1-6 TRBV19
TGTGCCAGCAGCTTCACTAGCGGGCCCTACGAGCAGTACTTC CASSFTSGPYEQYF TRBD2 TRBJ2-7 TRBV7-9
TGCGCCAGCAGCTTCAACCCGGGACAGGGGGCGAGGGAGCAGTACTTC CASSFNPGQGAREQYF TRBD1 TRBJ2-7 TRBV5-1
TGTGCCAGCAGCTCCGGGGGTGGAGCTGAAGCTTTCTTT CASSSGGGAEAFF NA TRBJ1-1 TRBV13
TGTGCCAGCAGTTCGGCGAGCGGGGGCCTATCCTACGAGCAGTACTTC CASSSASGGLSYEQYF TRBD2 TRBJ2-7 TRBV28
TGTGCCAGCAGAACAGAGTATCAGCCCCAGCATTTT CASRTEYQPQHF NA TRBJ1-5 TRBV2
TGCGCCAGCAGCCAGGTGGGACAGGGGACAGATACGCAGTATTTT CASSQVGQGTDTQYF TRBD1 TRBJ2-3 TRBV5-1
TGTGCCAGCAGCTTAGGGTCCTCGGGGATTGGGTACTTC CASSLGSSGIGYF NA TRBJ2-4 TRBV11-2
TGTGCCAGCAGTTACACCGACAAATCCGAGGGAGGCTACACCTTC CASSYTDKSEGGYTF NA TRBJ1-2 TRBV6-6
TGTGCCAGCAGCTCTAGCAAAGCTAACTATGGCTACACCTTC CASSSSKANYGYTF NA TRBJ1-2 TRBV6-5
TGTGCCAGCAGCTTGGTATCGGGACAGCCCACCGGGGAGCTGTTTTTT CASSLVSGQPTGELFF TRBD1 TRBJ2-2 TRBV5-6
TGTGCCAGCACCAACGGGGGGTTCGATCAGCCCCAGCATTTT CASTNGGFDQPQHF NA TRBJ1-5 TRBV6-6
TGTGCCAGCTCCATGGGCGGGGGATACAATGAGCAGTTCTTC CASSMGGGYNEQFF TRBD2 TRBJ2-1 TRBV7-6
TGCGCCAGCAGCCTTCAAGCTAGCGGGGAAGCAGATACGCAGTATTTT CASSLQASGEADTQYF TRBD2 TRBJ2-3 TRBV4-3
TGTGCCAGTAAGGGGGCACCCGGGGAGCTGTTTTTT CASKGAPGELFF TRBD1 TRBJ2-2 TRBV19
TGTGCCAGCAGTCCGCACAGGGGAGGGAACACTGAAGCTTTCTTT CASSPHRGGNTEAFF TRBD1 TRBJ1-1 TRBV28
TGTGCCAGCCGCACACAGGGTAACACTGAAGCTTTCTTT CASRTQGNTEAFF NA TRBJ1-1 TRBV19
TGTGCCAGCAGCGAGTGGGGGTCCGAGGGGGTCGGCTACACCTTC CASSEWGSEGVGYTF NA TRBJ1-2 TRBV9
TGTGCCAGCAGCCCGGACTCCTATGGCTACACCTTC CASSPDSYGYTF NA TRBJ1-2 TRBV7-2
TGTGCCTGGAGTGGGGGTGGAGGGGGGGTTCAGTCACCCCTCCACTTT CAWSGGGGGVQSPLHF NA TRBJ1-6 TRBV30
TGTGCCAGCAGTTCCGGACAGACTAAAGAGACCCAGTACTTC CASSSGQTKETQYF NA TRBJ2-5 TRBV6-6
TGTGCCAGAACCCTCTCGGGGGGGGACACTGAAGCTTTCTTT CARTLSGGDTEAFF NA TRBJ1-1 TRBV5-3
TGTGCCAGCAGCTTGGACAGGAGGTTCTCTGGAAACACCATATATTTT CASSLDRRFSGNTIYF TRBD1 TRBJ1-3 TRBV7-9
TGTGCCAGCAGCCAAGAAGTGGGGGCTGGTGAGCAGTACTTC CASSQEVGAGEQYF NA TRBJ2-7 TRBV14
TGTGCCAGCAGTTCCTACCGGGACAGGGGAATATACGAGCAGTACTTC CASSSYRDRGIYEQYF TRBD1 TRBJ2-7 TRBV28
TGTGCCAGCAGCCCGAAGGGACTCTTATATGGCTACACCTTC CASSPKGLLYGYTF NA TRBJ1-2 TRBV5-6
TGTGCCAGCAGCTTTGGGACAGGGTCAGATACGCAGTATTTT CASSFGTGSDTQYF TRBD1 TRBJ2-3 TRBV7-3
TGTGCCAGCAGGGCTGGAGGAACCTACGAGCAGTACTTC CASRAGGTYEQYF NA TRBJ2-7 TRBV5-6
TGTGCCAGCAGCCGGGACAGCTACGAGCAGTACTTC CASSRDSYEQYF TRBD1 TRBJ2-7 TRBV5-4
TGTGCCAGCAGTTACCCTCGAGTCCTGGGCTACACCTTC CASSYPRVLGYTF NA TRBJ1-2 TRBV6-5
TGTGCCAGCAGTTTGGCGAGGGAGAGAGGGGGCCGGTGGGGGTACGACAATGAGCAGTTCTTC CASSLARERGGRWGYDNEQFF TRBD1 TRBJ2-1 TRBV6-8
TGTGCCAGTAGCCGGCCCCCGTATGGCTACACCTTC CASSRPPYGYTF NA TRBJ1-2 TRBV28
TGTGCCAGTAGTATGGCCGCGCCAGGGGATCAGCCCCAGCATTTT CASSMAAPGDQPQHF NA TRBJ1-5 TRBV19
TGCGCCAGCAGCTCCCAGTATGCGGGGGGCCAAGAGACCCAGTACTTC CASSSQYAGGQETQYF TRBD2 TRBJ2-5 TRBV5-1
TGTGCCAGCAGCATCGGACAGATTGGGGACACTGAAGCTTTCTTT CASSIGQIGDTEAFF NA TRBJ1-1 TRBV9